The following is a TCR beta chain sequence with its context. Its antigen is undetermined. The data originate from a study of breast tumors, draining lymph nodes, adjacent tissues. Overall study results and limits: Tumors had less TCR diversity than lymph nodes, more than nontumor tissue. Luminal-like breast cancer showed significantly higher tumor–nontumor repertoire similarity than basal-like. That most tumor T cells come from lymph nodes remained unproven.

The germline V gene has CDR1 SGHAT and CDR2 FQNNGV. This CDR3 has 14 amino acids. V was cut by 1 base and J by 4 bases, with 8 bases left in between. TCRdb reanalysed the multiplex PCR reads using MiXCR and keeps one entry per CDR3 protein. This sample has about 31,000 distinct CDR3 sequences, with 60% to 80% found just once. The origin of this receptor is a female donor with breast cancer. Some clones in this sample may be carry-over from other donors' samples. Material for sequencing was breast tumor tissue. The chain employs TRBV11-2 and TRBJ1-5; D call uncertain. The chain's CDR3 is CASSLGAGNQPQHF. CDR3 bases: TGTGCCAGCAGCTTAGGTGCGGGTAATCAGCCCCAGCATTTT.